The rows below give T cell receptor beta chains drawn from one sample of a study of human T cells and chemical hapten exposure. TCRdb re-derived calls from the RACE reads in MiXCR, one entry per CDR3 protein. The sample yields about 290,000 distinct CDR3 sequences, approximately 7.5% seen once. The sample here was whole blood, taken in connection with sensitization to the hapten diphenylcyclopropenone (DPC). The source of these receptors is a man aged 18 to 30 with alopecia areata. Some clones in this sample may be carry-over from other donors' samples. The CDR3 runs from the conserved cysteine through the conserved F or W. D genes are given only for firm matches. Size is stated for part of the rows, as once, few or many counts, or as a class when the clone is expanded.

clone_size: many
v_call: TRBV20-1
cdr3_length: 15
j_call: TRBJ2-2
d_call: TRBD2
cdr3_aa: CSAPTSGGLTGELFF
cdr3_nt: TGCAGTGCGCCCACTAGCGGGGGGTTAACCGGGGAGCTGTTTTTT

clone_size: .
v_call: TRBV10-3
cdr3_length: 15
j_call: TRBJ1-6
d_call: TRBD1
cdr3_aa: CAISGTGIDNSPLHF
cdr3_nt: TGTGCCATCAGCGGGACAGGGATCGATAATTCACCCCTCCACTTT

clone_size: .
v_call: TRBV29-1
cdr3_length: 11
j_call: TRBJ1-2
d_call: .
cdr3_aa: CSVEMNYGYTF
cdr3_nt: TGCAGCGTTGAAATGAACTATGGCTACACCTTC

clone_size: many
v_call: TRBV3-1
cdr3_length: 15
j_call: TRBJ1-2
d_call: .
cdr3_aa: CASSQENGEYYGYTF
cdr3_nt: TGTGCCAGCAGCCAAGAGAATGGAGAGTACTATGGCTACACCTTC

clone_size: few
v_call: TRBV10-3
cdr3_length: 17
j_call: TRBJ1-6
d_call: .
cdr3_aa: CAISEREGLLGNSPLHF
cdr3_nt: TGTGCCATCAGTGAGAGGGAAGGGCTCCTGGGGAATTCACCCCTCCACTTT

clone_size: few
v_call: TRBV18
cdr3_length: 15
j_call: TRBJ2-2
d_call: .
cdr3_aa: CASSRMDSNTGELFF
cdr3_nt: TGTGCCAGCTCACGAATGGACAGTAACACCGGGGAGCTGTTTTTT

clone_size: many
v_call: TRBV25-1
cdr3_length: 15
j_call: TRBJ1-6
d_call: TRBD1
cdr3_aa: CASRDRSSYNSPLHF
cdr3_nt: TGTGCCAGCAGGGACAGGAGCTCCTATAATTCACCCCTCCACTTT

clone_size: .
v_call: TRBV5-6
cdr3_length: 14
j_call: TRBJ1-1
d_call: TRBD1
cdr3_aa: CASSLLDRGPEAFF
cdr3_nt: TGTGCCAGCAGCTTGTTGGACAGGGGACCTGAAGCTTTCTTT

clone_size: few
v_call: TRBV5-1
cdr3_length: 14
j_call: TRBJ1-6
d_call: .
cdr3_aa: CASSFTVGDSPLHF
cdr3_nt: TGCGCCAGCAGCTTCACAGTAGGTGATTCACCCCTCCACTTT

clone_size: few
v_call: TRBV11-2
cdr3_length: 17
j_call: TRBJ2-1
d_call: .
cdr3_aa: CASSLGLRGVPYNEQFF
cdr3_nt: TGTGCCAGCAGCTTAGGTCTCAGGGGGGTCCCCTACAATGAGCAGTTCTTC

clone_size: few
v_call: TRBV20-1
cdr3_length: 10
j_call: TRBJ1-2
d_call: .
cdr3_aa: CSAEGHGYTF
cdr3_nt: TGCAGTGCAGAGGGGCACGGCTACACCTTC

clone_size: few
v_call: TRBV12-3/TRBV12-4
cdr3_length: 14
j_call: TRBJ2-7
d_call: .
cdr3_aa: CASSSPSKFYEQYF
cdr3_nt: TGTGCCAGCAGTTCACCCAGCAAGTTTTACGAGCAGTACTTC

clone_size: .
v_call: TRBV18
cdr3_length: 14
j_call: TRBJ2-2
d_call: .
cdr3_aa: CASSPPQNTGELFF
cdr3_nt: TGTGCCAGCTCACCACCACAAAACACCGGGGAGCTGTTTTTT

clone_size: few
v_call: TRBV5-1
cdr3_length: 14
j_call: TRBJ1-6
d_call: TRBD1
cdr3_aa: CASSPGTGASPLHF
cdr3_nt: TGCGCCAGCAGCCCGGGGACAGGAGCTTCACCCCTCCACTTT

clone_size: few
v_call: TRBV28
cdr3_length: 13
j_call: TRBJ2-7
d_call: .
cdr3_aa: CASSSDSLYEQYF
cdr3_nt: TGTGCCAGCAGTTCCGACAGCTTATACGAGCAGTACTTC

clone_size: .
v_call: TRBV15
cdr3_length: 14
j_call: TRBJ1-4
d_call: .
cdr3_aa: CATSLSATNEKLFF
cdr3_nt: TGTGCCACCAGCTTGAGTGCAACTAATGAAAAACTGTTTTTT

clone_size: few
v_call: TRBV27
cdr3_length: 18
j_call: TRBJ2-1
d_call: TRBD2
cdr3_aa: CASSLVGQSGGARNEQFF
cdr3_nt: TGTGCCAGCAGTTTAGTGGGACAGAGCGGGGGGGCCCGAAATGAGCAGTTCTTC

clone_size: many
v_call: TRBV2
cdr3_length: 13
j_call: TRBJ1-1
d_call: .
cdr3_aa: CASSENAGFVAFF
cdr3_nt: TGTGCCAGCAGTGAAAATGCGGGTTTCGTAGCTTTCTTT

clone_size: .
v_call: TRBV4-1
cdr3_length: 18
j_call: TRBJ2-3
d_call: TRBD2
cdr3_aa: CASSQKDSGRTSTDTQYF
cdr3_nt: TGCGCCAGCAGCCAGAAGGATAGCGGGAGGACTAGCACAGATACGCAGTATTTT

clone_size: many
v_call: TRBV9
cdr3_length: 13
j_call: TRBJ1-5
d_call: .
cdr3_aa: CASSVDEGQPQHF
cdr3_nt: TGTGCCAGCAGCGTAGACGAGGGACAGCCCCAGCATTTT

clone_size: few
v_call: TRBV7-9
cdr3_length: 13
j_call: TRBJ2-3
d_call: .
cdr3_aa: CASSREITDTQYF
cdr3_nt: TGTGCCAGCAGCCGGGAAATCACAGATACGCAGTATTTT

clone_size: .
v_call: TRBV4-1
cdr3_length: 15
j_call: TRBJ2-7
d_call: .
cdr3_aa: CASSRGPSGTYEQYF
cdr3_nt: TGCGCCAGCAGCCGGGGGCCCAGCGGGACCTACGAGCAGTACTTC

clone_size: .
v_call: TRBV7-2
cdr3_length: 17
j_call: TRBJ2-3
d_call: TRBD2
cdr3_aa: CASSGASGGGTTDTQYF
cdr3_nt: TGTGCCAGCAGCGGAGCAAGCGGGGGCGGAACCACAGATACGCAGTATTTT